This T cell receptor beta chain appears in the sequencing data of a study of Ad26.COV2.S vaccination and SARS-CoV-2 variants. Overall study context: Donor got 5x10^10 or 1x10^11 viral particles of Ad26.COV2.S.

Sequencing was performed with immunoSEQ multiplex PCR; in TCRdb, only in-frame clones are kept and a portion is missing. The sample lists roughly 320,000 clones, about nine tenths occurring once. The V gene lost 1 base and the J gene lost 0 bases, with 8 bases spanning the gap. Germline CDR1 reads SGHNT; CDR2 reads YENEEA. CDR3 length equals 15 residues. Sample treatment: some 19 received Ad26.COV2.S at low or high dose, single or two shots; several received placebo; per-sample allocation not given. Sample collection was performed on day 63 after the first vaccine or placebo injection. A Boston donor was an adult aged 18-55 years.

The sequences come from peripheral blood, collected in a trial of Ad26.COV2.S vaccine versus placebo. This receptor was identified in a person aged 18 to 65 who received the Ad26.COV2.S COVID-19 vaccine or a placebo. The genes are TRBV11-3 and TRBJ2-3; D unclear. The CDR3 protein is CASSLASYSTDTQYF. The CDR3 DNA reads as TGTGCCAGCAGCTTAGCATCCTATAGCACAGATACGCAGTATTTT.